This T cell receptor (beta chain) is from a study of PD-L1 blockade in urothelial cancer. Turning to the study itself: Intravenous atezolizumab, 1,200 mg every 3 weeks, was begun by patients around 2014. The patients had undergone anywhere from 0 to 3 prior chemotherapy regimens.

Time point: peripheral blood 6 weeks after treatment start. Patients presented with locally advanced or metastatic urothelial carcinoma. Per patient, between 1 and 8 samples were collected at pretreatment and on-treatment time points. Profiling relied on immunoSEQ multiplex PCR, and the TCRdb table lists in-frame clones only, not all of them. Here the sample spans 30,000 or so clones, about nine tenths being singletons. The starting material was PBMCs, obtained around atezolizumab (anti-PD-L1) treatment. The source of this sequence is an elderly man with urothelial cancer.

The CDR3 DNA reads as TGTGCCAGCAGTTCAGCGGGAAGGACAGATACGCAGTATTTT. Translating gives CASSSAGRTDTQYF. The V call is TRBV6-6, the J call TRBJ2-3; 7 positions agree with TRBD2. Trimming took 4 bases from V and 3 from J; bases not matched to a gene: 4. Germline values: CDR1 MNHNY, CDR2 SVGAGI (reference sequence). The CDR3 is made up of 14 amino acids.